This is a list of T cell receptor beta chains from one sample in a study of T-cell memory formation after mild COVID-19. TCRdb called the 5' RACE reads again in MiXCR, with one record for every CDR3 protein. In the table there are 450,000 or so distinct CDR3 sequences, around 18% of which are singletons. Sequenced sample: PBMCs or a T cell subset sorted from them (not recorded which). These TCRs come from an adult woman who had mild COVID-19 (a few samples of this study predate the infection). Cell type and time point are not known. The CDR3 runs from the conserved cysteine through the conserved F or W. Each record gives: V gene, D gene, J gene, clone size, CDR3 protein, CDR3 DNA. D genes are given only for firm matches. The listing skips clone size in some rows; elsewhere it reads once, few, many or a size class.

>TRBV6-5|TRBD1|TRBJ2-1|few
CASRPDRVTYNEQFF
TGTGCCAGCAGACCCGACAGGGTAACCTACAATGAGCAGTTCTTC
>TRBV5-5|NA|TRBJ2-3|many
CASSLRRGTDTQYF
TGTGCCAGCAGCTTGAGGCGGGGCACAGATACGCAGTATTTT
>TRBV4-2|NA|TRBJ2-3|NA
CASSQGSVGRGTDTQYF
TGTGCCAGCAGCCAAGGCTCCGTAGGACGGGGCACAGATACGCAGTATTTT
>TRBV6-2/TRBV6-3|NA|TRBJ2-7|many
CASSYFQSSTYEQYF
TGTGCCAGCAGTTACTTTCAGTCATCTACCTACGAGCAGTACTTC
>TRBV18|NA|TRBJ1-5|NA
CASSPGHLSNQPQHF
TGTGCCAGCTCACCAGGACACCTTAGCAATCAGCCCCAGCATTTT
>TRBV2|TRBD2|TRBJ2-7|NA
CASSGGRAGYEQYF
TGTGCCAGCTCTGGGGGGAGGGCGGGCTACGAGCAGTACTTC
>TRBV15|NA|TRBJ1-5|NA
CATSRDGKEDQPQHF
TGTGCCACCAGCAGAGATGGGAAGGAAGATCAGCCCCAGCATTTT
>TRBV6-1|TRBD1|TRBJ1-5|NA
CASRGTGGFQPQHF
TGTGCCAGCAGGGGGACAGGGGGCTTTCAGCCCCAGCATTTT
>TRBV11-3|TRBD1|TRBJ1-2|NA
CASSPGATGTNYGYTF
TGTGCCAGCAGCCCAGGTGCGACAGGGACCAACTATGGCTACACCTTC
>TRBV12-3/TRBV12-4|NA|TRBJ2-7|NA
CASSFGRIGYEQYF
TGTGCCAGCAGTTTCGGGAGAATCGGCTACGAGCAGTACTTC
>TRBV7-8|TRBD2|TRBJ2-1|NA
CASSLGGLAATYNEQFF
TGTGCCAGCAGCTTAGGGGGACTAGCGGCTACCTACAATGAGCAGTTCTTC
>TRBV5-1|TRBD1|TRBJ2-1|NA
CASILGTGDDEQFF
TGCGCCAGCATCCTAGGGACAGGGGATGATGAGCAGTTCTTC
>TRBV30|TRBD2|TRBJ2-5|few
CAWSMPFGLAGVETQYF
TGTGCCTGGAGTATGCCCTTTGGACTAGCGGGAGTGGAGACCCAGTACTTC
>TRBV21-1|NA|TRBJ2-1|NA
CASSKGETEQTDSYNEQFF
TGTGCCAGCAGCAAAGGCGAGACAGAGCAAACCGACTCCTACAATGAGCAGTTCTTC
>TRBV6-1|NA|TRBJ2-5|NA
CASSVWASQETQYF
TGTGCCAGCAGTGTTTGGGCTAGTCAAGAGACCCAGTACTTC
>TRBV3-1|NA|TRBJ2-3|NA
CASSQEGAGKSTQYF
TGTGCCAGCAGCCAAGAAGGAGCAGGCAAGAGTACGCAGTATTTT
>TRBV24-1|NA|TRBJ1-5|NA
CATSTQQGQPQHF
TGTGCCACCAGTACCCAGCAGGGTCAGCCCCAGCATTTT
>TRBV14|NA|TRBJ2-5|few
CASGQNQETQYF
TGTGCCAGTGGACAGAACCAAGAGACCCAGTACTTC
>TRBV4-3|NA|TRBJ2-3|NA
CASSPEWASTDTQYF
TGCGCCAGCAGCCCAGAATGGGCTAGCACAGATACGCAGTATTTT
>TRBV7-9|TRBD1|TRBJ1-2|few
CASSPGQGPRGYTF
TGTGCCAGCAGCCCGGGACAGGGGCCTCGGGGCTACACCTTC
>TRBV6-5|NA|TRBJ1-6|few
CASSYRIAPRKGSPLHF
TGTGCCAGCAGTTACAGGATTGCACCTCGGAAAGGTTCACCCCTCCACTTT
>TRBV27|NA|TRBJ1-1|NA
CASSMTLNTEAFF
TGTGCCAGCAGCATGACATTGAACACTGAAGCTTTCTTT
>TRBV6-2/TRBV6-3|NA|TRBJ2-7|NA
CASRAASSYEQYF
TGTGCCAGCAGGGCGGCCTCCTCCTACGAGCAGTACTTC
>TRBV4-1|TRBD1|TRBJ2-3|NA
CASSQGTGGSDTQYF
TGCGCCAGCAGCCAAGGGACAGGGGGCTCCGATACGCAGTATTTT
>TRBV4-3|TRBD1|TRBJ2-2|few
CASSQDRRQGLNTGELFF
TGCGCCAGCAGCCAAGATAGGAGACAGGGTCTGAACACCGGGGAGCTGTTTTTT
>TRBV11-3|NA|TRBJ1-1|few
CASSLRALNTEAFF
TGTGCCAGCAGCTTAAGGGCCTTGAACACTGAAGCTTTCTTT
>TRBV24-1|NA|TRBJ2-3|few
CATSDSSERTDTQYF
TGTGCCACCAGTGATTCCAGCGAGCGCACAGATACGCAGTATTTT
>TRBV27|NA|TRBJ2-5|NA
CASSLSGAGAPQETQYF
TGTGCCAGCAGTTTATCGGGAGCGGGCGCACCGCAAGAGACCCAGTACTTC
>TRBV4-1|TRBD1|TRBJ2-1|NA
CASSQDPGQGAAEQFF
TGCGCCAGCAGCCAAGATCCCGGACAGGGGGCGGCTGAGCAGTTCTTC
>TRBV14|NA|TRBJ2-7|few
CASSQERGRGHEQYF
TGTGCCAGCAGCCAAGAAAGGGGCAGGGGCCACGAGCAGTACTTC
>TRBV20-1|NA|TRBJ2-3|few
CSARVAVSTDTQYF
TGCAGTGCTAGAGTGGCGGTTAGCACAGATACGCAGTATTTT
>TRBV2|NA|TRBJ2-3|NA
CASRPDSHTQYF
TGTGCCAGCAGGCCCGACTCTCATACGCAGTATTTT
>TRBV5-1|NA|TRBJ2-7|NA
CASSLDRTVRYEQYF
TGCGCCAGCAGCTTGGACCGGACGGTAAGATACGAGCAGTACTTC
>TRBV7-2|NA|TRBJ2-1|few
CASSRDWTSSYNEQFF
TGTGCCAGCAGCCGGGACTGGACGAGCTCCTACAATGAGCAGTTCTTC
>TRBV7-2|NA|TRBJ2-1|NA
CASSLRGAPTRYEQFF
TGTGCCAGCAGCCTGCGCGGAGCCCCAACTCGGTATGAGCAGTTCTTC
>TRBV24-1|NA|TRBJ2-1|NA
CATSERRTYSEQFF
TGTGCCACCAGTGAAAGACGGACCTACAGTGAGCAGTTCTTC
>TRBV5-1|NA|TRBJ2-2|NA
CASSSTGTSNTGELFF
TGCGCCAGCAGCTCAACCGGGACTTCGAACACCGGGGAGCTGTTTTTT
>TRBV4-1|NA|TRBJ1-5|many
CASTLSQGFQQPQHF
TGCGCCAGCACACTGTCGCAGGGGTTCCAACAGCCCCAGCATTTT
>TRBV20-1|TRBD2|TRBJ2-1|NA
CSARGRASGQYNEQFF
TGCAGTGCTAGAGGTCGGGCTAGCGGGCAGTACAATGAGCAGTTCTTC
>TRBV7-9|NA|TRBJ1-4|NA
CASSLGNTQVFF
TGTGCCAGCAGCTTAGGGAACACACAGGTGTTTTTT
>TRBV29-1|NA|TRBJ2-5|NA
CSVDRAGVGSQETQYF
TGCAGCGTTGATAGGGCCGGGGTAGGGTCCCAAGAGACCCAGTACTTC
>TRBV29-1|TRBD1|TRBJ1-1|once
CSVQRYDRGPNTEAFF
TGCAGCGTTCAACGCTACGACAGGGGGCCGAACACTGAAGCTTTCTTT
>TRBV19|NA|TRBJ1-1|NA
CASAGTNTEAFF
TGTGCCAGTGCCGGGACGAACACTGAAGCTTTCTTT
>TRBV7-8|NA|TRBJ2-7|few
CASGPQMLQLSYEQYF
TGTGCCAGCGGACCACAGATGCTTCAACTATCCTACGAGCAGTACTTC
>TRBV29-1|NA|TRBJ2-5|NA
CSVEDGFPPVETQYF
TGCAGCGTTGAAGATGGTTTCCCTCCCGTGGAGACCCAGTACTTC
>TRBV7-9|TRBD2|TRBJ2-7|few
CASSSGGILSYEQYF
TGTGCCAGCAGCTCCGGGGGGATTCTCTCCTACGAGCAGTACTTC
>TRBV2|NA|TRBJ1-1|NA
CASSEAKGSNTEAFF
TGTGCCAGCAGTGAGGCTAAGGGCTCGAACACTGAAGCTTTCTTT
>TRBV12-3/TRBV12-4|TRBD1|TRBJ1-5|NA
CASSLTGSVGNQPQHF
TGTGCCAGCAGTTTGACAGGGTCTGTTGGCAATCAGCCCCAGCATTTT
>TRBV5-5|TRBD1|TRBJ2-7|NA
CASRAGTESYEQYF
TGTGCCAGCAGGGCCGGGACAGAGTCCTACGAGCAGTACTTC